This T cell receptor (beta chain) was captured in a study of CD8+ T cells in alopecia areata. Study information: It was oral tofacitinib, at 5 to 10 mg twice daily, that treated patients received.

The CDR3 runs 13 residues. Germline V gene lookup returns CDR1 LGHNA and CDR2 YSLEER. V was cut by 3 bases and J by 2 bases, with 7 bases left in between. The sequencing template was cDNA reverse transcribed from extracted RNA. Method: immunoSEQ multiplex PCR; TCRdb's copy keeps in-frame clones and lacks some. The table includes 120,000 to 150,000 clones, roughly four fifths detected once. Described treatment: oral pan-JAK inhibitor, 5-10 mg twice daily. Sequenced here: CD8+ T cells sorted from blood, sampled at week 4, from a patient treated with tofacitinib. The clonotype comes from a human donor with alopecia areata. This rearrangement joins TRBV4-3 to TRBJ1-1, with D possibly TRBD1 on 5 matching bases. The CDR3 sequence is CASSHGTNTEAFF. CDR3 nucleotide sequence: TGCGCCAGCAGCCATGGGACTAACACTGAAGCTTTCTTT.